Each of the 9 T cell receptor beta chains below was sequenced from the same sample in a study of Ad26.COV2.S vaccination and SARS-CoV-2 variants. Using immunoSEQ multiplex PCR, the repertoire was profiled, and TCRdb retains in-frame clones only, with some absent. Of hundreds of thousands of clones detected, roughly 90% appear once; the ten largest clones hold 6.4%. Treatment of the sample: roughly 19 received Ad26.COV2.S at low or high dose, single or two shots; 5 received placebo; per-sample allocation not given. Collection of samples fell on day 63 after the first vaccine or placebo injection. This sample comprised peripheral blood, obtained in a trial of Ad26.COV2.S vaccine versus placebo. The receptors were sampled from a person between 18 and 65 years old who received the Ad26.COV2.S COVID-19 vaccine or a placebo.

The genes are TRBV27 and TRBJ2-7; TRBD1 aligns across 8 bases. The CDR3 is 14 residues long. The junction had 5 bases not matched to a gene; V was cut back by 4 bases and J by 3 bases. CDR1 and CDR2 from the germline V gene are MNHEY and SMNVEV (reference sequence). CDR3 sequence: CASSWAGGYYEQYF. DNA for the CDR3: TGTGCCAGCAGTTGGGCAGGGGGCTACTACGAGCAGTACTTC.

The chain recombines TRBV5-4 with TRBJ1-3; 8 nucleotides align to TRBD1. Germline trimming cut 4 bases from V and 0 bases from J; bases unmatched to any gene: 6. The germline CDR1 and CDR2 sequences are SGHNT and YYREEE (reference sequence). This CDR3 comprises 16 residues. Here the CDR3 DNA reads TGTGCCAGCAGCCGGGGACAGGCGAGCTCTGGAAACACCATATATTTT. Protein product: CASSRGQASSGNTIYF.

CDR3 residues: CASSSGHRNSPLHF. CDR3 nucleotides: TGTGCCAGCAGCAGTGGACACCGAAATTCACCCCTCCACTTT. The chain has TRBV11-3 and TRBJ1-6, with D maybe TRBD1 (5 bases). CDR1 is SGHNT, CDR2 YENEEA, per germline. Deletions cut 5 bases from V and 7 bases from J, with 12 bases between. The CDR3 is 14 amino acids.

This clone has only a few counts. The chain uses TRBV4-2 and TRBJ1-2, with D maybe TRBD1 (6 bases). CDR3 size: 13 residues. Trimming stripped 3 bases from V and 2 bases from J, with 7 bases between. Germline V gene data show CDR1 as LGHNA and CDR2 as YNFKEQ. Here the CDR3 reads CASSQGANYGYTF. The CDR3 DNA sequence: TGTGCCAGCAGCCAGGGGGCAAACTATGGCTACACCTTC.

This clone has a handful of counts. V and J are TRBV30 and TRBJ2-1; 11 bases map to TRBD1. The V gene's germline CDR1 is GTSNPN and CDR2 SVGIG (reference sequence). V gave up 0 bases and J gave up 8 bases; unmatched junction bases: 9. The CDR3 consists of 16 residues. The CDR3 sequence is CAWSVPRTGGIDEQFF. The CDR3 bases are TGTGCCTGGAGTGTCCCCAGGACAGGGGGCATCGATGAGCAGTTCTTC.

The J gene is TRBJ2-7, the V gene TRBV7-9, with D possibly matching TRBD2 (5 bases). The CDR3 runs to 16 residues. The germline V gene encodes CDR1 SEHNR and CDR2 FQNEAQ (reference sequence). V was shortened by 7 bases and J by 0 bases, with 19 bases between the two germline ends. In DNA, the CDR3 is TGTGCCAGCACCTTCGGTGGCGCCAGCGGCTCCTACGAGCAGTACTTC. Its translation: CASTFGGASGSYEQYF. The whole variable domain, filled in from reference TRBV7-9 and TRBJ2-7, reads DTGVSQNPRHKITKRGQNVTFRCDPISEHNRLYWYRQTLGQGPEFLTYFQNEAQLEKSRLLSDRFSAERPKGSFSTLEIQRTEQGDSAMYLCASTFGGASGSYEQYFGPGTRLTVT.

This clone occurred once. The chain joins TRBV7-8 to TRBJ2-1; 7 bases are shared with TRBD2. After removal of 5 bases from V and 3 bases from J, the junction contained 7 bases not matched to a gene. CDR3 length equals 15 residues. CDR1 SGHVS and CDR2 FQNEAQ come from the germline V gene. The CDR3 DNA is TGTGCCAGCAGCCCCCTCGGCGGGAGCTACAATGAGCAGTTCTTC. Translated: CASSPLGGSYNEQFF.

V is TRBV27 and J is TRBJ1-1, with a tentative D call TRBD1 (6 bases). Trimming shortened V by 8 bases and J by 0 bases, and 19 bases separated the two germline ends. CDR1 and CDR2 (germline): MNHEY, SMNVEV (reference sequence). The CDR3 runs 16 residues. In DNA form, the CDR3 reads TGTGCCAGCTCACAGCGGGGGCGGCTTCTGAACACTGAAGCTTTCTTT. This translates into CASSQRGRLLNTEAFF.

The chain links TRBV28 to TRBJ1-1; TRBD1 aligns across 7 bases. CDR1 and CDR2 (germline): MDHEN, SYDVKM. Trimming cost V 0 bases and J 9 bases; bases outside gene matches: 16. This CDR3 contains 17 residues. CDR3 nucleotide sequence: TGTGCCAGCAGTTTATGGCCCACCCAAGGGGGCGTTTTGAAAGCTTTCTTT. This sequence encodes CASSLWPTQGGVLKAFF.